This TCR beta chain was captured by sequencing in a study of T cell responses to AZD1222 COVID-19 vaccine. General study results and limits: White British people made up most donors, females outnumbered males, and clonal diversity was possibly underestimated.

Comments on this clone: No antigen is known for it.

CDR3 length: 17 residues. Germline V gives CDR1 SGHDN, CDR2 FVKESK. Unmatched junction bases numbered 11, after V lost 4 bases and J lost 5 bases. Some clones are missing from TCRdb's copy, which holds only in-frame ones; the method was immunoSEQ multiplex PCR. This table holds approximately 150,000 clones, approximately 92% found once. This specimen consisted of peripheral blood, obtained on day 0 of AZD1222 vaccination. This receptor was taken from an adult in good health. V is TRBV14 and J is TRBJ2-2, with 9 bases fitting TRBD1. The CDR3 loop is CASSRLVGQGRTGELFF. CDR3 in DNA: TGTGCCAGCAGCCGCCTGGTCGGACAGGGGAGGACCGGGGAGCTGTTTTTT.